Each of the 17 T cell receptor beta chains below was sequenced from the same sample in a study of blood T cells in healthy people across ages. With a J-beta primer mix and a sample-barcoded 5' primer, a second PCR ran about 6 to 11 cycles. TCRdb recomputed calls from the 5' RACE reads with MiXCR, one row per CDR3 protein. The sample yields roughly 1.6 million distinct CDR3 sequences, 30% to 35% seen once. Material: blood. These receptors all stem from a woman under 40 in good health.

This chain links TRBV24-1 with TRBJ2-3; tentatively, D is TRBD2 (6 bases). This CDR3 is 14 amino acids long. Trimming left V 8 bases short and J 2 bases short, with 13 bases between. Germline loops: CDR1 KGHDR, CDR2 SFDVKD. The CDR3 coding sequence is TGTGCCACCAATGGGGGGATTGACACAGATACGCAGTATTTT. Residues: CATNGGIDTDTQYF.

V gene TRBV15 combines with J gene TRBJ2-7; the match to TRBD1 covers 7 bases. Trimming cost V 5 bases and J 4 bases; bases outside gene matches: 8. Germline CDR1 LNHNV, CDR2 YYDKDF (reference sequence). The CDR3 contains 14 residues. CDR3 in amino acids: CATSGRQGAYEQYF. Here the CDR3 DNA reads TGTGCCACCAGCGGGAGACAGGGTGCGTACGAGCAGTACTTC.

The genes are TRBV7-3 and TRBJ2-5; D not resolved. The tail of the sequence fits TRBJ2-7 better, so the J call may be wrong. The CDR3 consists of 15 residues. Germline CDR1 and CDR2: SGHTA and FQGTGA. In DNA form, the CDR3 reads TGTGCCAGCAGCCCCAGTCGCCGGCCGCCCTACGAGCAGTACTTC. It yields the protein CASSPSRRPPYEQYF.

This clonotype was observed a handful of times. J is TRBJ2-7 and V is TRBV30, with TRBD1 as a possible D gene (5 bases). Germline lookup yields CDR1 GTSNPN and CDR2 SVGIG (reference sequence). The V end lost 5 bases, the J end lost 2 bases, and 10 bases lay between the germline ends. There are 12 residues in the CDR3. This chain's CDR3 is CAWGLTAYEQYF. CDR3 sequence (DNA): TGTGCCTGGGGCCTGACAGCCTACGAGCAGTACTTC.

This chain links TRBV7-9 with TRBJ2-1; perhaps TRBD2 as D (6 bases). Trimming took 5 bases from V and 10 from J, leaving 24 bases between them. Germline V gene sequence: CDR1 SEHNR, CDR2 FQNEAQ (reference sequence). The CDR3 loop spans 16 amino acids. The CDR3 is CASSPYEPGRGGEQFF. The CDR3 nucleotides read TGTGCCAGCAGCCCCTATGAACCCGGGCGGGGCGGGGAGCAGTTCTTC.

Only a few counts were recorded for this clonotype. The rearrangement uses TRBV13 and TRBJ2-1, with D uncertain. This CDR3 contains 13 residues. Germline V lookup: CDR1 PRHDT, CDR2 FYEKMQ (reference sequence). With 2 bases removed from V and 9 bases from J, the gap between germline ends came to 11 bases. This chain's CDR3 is CASSLYSNPEQFF. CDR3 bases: TGTGCCAGCAGCTTATACTCCAACCCTGAGCAGTTCTTC.

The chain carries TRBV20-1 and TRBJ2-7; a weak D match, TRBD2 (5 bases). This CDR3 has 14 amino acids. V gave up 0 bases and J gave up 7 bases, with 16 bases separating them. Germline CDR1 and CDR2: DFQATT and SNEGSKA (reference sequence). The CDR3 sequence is CSARDPSGAGEQYF. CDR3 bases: TGCAGTGCTAGAGATCCGTCCGGTGCGGGTGAGCAGTACTTC.

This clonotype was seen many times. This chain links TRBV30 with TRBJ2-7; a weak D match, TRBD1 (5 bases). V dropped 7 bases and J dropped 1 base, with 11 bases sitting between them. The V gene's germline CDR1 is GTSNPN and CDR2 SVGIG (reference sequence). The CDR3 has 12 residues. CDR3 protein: CAYSGPSYEQYF. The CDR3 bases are TGTGCCTACTCAGGGCCATCCTACGAGCAGTACTTC.

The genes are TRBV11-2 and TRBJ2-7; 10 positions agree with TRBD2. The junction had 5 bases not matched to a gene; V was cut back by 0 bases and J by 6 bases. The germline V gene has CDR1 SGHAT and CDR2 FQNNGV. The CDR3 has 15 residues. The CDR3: CASSLEAGGPGEQYF. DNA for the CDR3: TGTGCCAGCAGCTTAGAAGCGGGAGGGCCTGGCGAGCAGTACTTC. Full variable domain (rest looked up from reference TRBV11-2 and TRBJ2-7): EAGVAQSPRYKIIEKRQSVAFWCNPISGHATLYWYQQILGQGPKLLIQFQNNGVVDDSQLPKDRFSAERLKGVDSTLKIQPAKLEDSAVYLCASSLEAGGPGEQYFGPGTRLTVT.

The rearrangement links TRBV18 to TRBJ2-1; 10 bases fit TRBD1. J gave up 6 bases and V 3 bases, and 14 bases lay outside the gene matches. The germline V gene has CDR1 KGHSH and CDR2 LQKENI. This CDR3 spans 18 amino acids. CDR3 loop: CASSPSRLRTGGINEQFF. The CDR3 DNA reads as TGTGCCAGCTCACCTAGTCGGCTCAGGACAGGGGGAATCAATGAGCAGTTCTTC. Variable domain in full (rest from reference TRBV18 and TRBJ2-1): NAGVMQNPRHLVRRRGQEARLRCSPMKGHSHVYWYRQLPEEGLKFMVYLQKENIIDESGMPKERFSAEFPKEGPSILRIQQVVRGDSAAYFCASSPSRLRTGGINEQFFGPGTRLTVL.

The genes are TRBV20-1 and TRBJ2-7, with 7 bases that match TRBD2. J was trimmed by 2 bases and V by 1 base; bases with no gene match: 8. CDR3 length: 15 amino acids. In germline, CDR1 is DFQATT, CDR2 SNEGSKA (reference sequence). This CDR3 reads CSARVGGIPTYEQYF. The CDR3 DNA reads TGCAGTGCTAGAGTGGGAGGGATTCCAACCTACGAGCAGTACTTC.

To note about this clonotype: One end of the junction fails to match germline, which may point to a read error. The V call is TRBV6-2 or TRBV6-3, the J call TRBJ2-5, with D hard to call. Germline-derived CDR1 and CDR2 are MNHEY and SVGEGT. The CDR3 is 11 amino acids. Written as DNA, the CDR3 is TGTGCCGGCAGTTATGGTGGGACCCAGTACTTC. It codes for CAGSYGGTQYF.

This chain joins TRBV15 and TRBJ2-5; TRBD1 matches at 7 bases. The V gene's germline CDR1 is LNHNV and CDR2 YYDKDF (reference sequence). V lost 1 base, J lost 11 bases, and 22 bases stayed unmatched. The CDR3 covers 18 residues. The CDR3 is CATSRGTGEDHQKRKQYF. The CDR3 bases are TGTGCCACCAGCAGAGGGACAGGAGAAGACCACCAAAAGCGGAAGCAGTACTTC.

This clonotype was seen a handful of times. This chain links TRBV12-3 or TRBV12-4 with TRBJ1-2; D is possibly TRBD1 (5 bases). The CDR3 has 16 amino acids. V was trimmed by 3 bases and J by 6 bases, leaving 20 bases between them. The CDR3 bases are TGTGCCAGCAGTTTGCCACCCCGGGACCAAGGGAATGGCTACACCTTC. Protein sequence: CASSLPPRDQGNGYTF.

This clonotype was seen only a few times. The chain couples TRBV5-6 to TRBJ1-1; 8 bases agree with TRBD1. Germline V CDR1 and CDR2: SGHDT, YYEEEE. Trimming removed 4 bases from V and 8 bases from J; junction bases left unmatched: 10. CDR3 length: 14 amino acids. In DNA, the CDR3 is TGTGCCAGCAGCGGACAGGGATGGCGGCGCGAAGCTTTCTTT. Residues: CASSGQGWRREAFF.

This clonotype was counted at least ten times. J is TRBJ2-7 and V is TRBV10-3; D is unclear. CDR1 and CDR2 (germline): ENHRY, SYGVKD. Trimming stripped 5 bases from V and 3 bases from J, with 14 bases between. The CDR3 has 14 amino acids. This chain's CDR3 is CAISQSLTYYEQYF. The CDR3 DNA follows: TGTGCCATCAGTCAGAGCCTGACCTACTACGAGCAGTACTTC.

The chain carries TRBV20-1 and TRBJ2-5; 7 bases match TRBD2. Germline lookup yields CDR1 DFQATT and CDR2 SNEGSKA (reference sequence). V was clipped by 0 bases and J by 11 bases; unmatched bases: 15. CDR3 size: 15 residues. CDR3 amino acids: CSARDQREGLREQYF. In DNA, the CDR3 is TGCAGTGCTAGAGATCAGAGGGAGGGCCTGAGGGAGCAGTACTTC.